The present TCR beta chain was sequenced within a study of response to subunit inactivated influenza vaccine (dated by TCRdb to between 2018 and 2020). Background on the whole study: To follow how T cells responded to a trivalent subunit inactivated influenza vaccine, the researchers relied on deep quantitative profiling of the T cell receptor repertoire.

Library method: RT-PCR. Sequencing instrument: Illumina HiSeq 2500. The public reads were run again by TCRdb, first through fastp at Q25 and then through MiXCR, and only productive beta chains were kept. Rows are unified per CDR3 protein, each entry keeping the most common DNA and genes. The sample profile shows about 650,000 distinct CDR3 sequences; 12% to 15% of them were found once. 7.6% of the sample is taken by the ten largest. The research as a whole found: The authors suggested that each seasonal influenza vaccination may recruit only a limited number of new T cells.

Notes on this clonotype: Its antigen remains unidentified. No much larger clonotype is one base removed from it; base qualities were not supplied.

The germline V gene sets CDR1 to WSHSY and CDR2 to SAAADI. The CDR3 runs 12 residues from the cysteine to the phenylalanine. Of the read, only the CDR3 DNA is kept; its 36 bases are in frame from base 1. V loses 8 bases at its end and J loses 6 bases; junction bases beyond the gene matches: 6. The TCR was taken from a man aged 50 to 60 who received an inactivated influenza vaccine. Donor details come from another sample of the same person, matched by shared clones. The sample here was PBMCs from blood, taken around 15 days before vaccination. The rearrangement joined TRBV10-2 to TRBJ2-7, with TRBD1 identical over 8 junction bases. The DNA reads TGCGCCAGCCGGCAGGGGGCTGGCGAGCAGTACTTC. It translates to CASRQGAGEQYF.